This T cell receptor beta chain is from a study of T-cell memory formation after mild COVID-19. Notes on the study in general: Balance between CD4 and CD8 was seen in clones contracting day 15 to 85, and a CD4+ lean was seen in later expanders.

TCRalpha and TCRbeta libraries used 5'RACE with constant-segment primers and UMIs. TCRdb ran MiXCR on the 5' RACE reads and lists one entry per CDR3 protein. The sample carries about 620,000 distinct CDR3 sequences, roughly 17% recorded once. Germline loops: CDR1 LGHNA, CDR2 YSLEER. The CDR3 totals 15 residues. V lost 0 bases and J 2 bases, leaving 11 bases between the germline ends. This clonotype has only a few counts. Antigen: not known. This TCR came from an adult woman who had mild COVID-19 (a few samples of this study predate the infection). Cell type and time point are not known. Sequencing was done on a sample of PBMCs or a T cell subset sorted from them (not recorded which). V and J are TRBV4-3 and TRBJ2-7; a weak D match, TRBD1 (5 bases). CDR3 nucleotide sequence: TGCGCCAGCAGCCAAGATTGGGGCAGAGCCTACGAGCAGTACTTC. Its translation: CASSQDWGRAYEQYF.